This entry lists 22 T cell receptor beta chains sequenced from one sample in a study of blood T cell repertoires in COVID-19. Only in-frame clones appear in the TCRdb table, and some are missing; sequencing was by immunoSEQ multiplex PCR. The data hold some 390,000 clones, with around 91% observed a single time. The material sequenced was PBMCs or T cells enriched from blood (not recorded which). The receptor source for this set is a man aged 25-40 years who had recovered from COVID-19.

This chain uses TRBV9 with TRBJ1-2; TRBD1 matches at 9 bases. Per the germline V gene, CDR1 is SGDLS and CDR2 is YYNGEE. The V gene end was trimmed by 3 bases and the J gene end by 4 bases; junction bases not matched to a gene: 4. CDR3 size: 14 residues. Here the CDR3 reads CASSEGQGFYGYTF. The CDR3 DNA is TGTGCCAGCAGCGAGGGACAGGGATTCTATGGCTACACCTTC.

The rearrangement joins TRBV18 to TRBJ1-5, with a weak D call TRBD1 (6 bases). The V gene's germline CDR1 is KGHSH and CDR2 LQKENI. V was pared by 3 bases and J by 5 bases, with 11 bases between. This CDR3 has 14 residues. Written as DNA, the CDR3 is TGTGCCAGCTCACCCCTAGAGGGGGATCAGCCCCAGCATTTT. This codes for CASSPLEGDQPQHF.

The chain is built from TRBV27 and TRBJ2-1, with 10 bases lining up with TRBD2. V trimming: 6 bases; J trimming: 4 bases; junction bases outside the gene matches: 6. CDR1 MNHEY and CDR2 SMNVEV come from the germline V gene (reference sequence). The length of the CDR3 is 15 residues. In DNA form, the CDR3 reads TGTGCCAGCAGCCCTGGACTAGCGGCTTACAATGAGCAGTTCTTC. Translating gives CASSPGLAAYNEQFF.

J is TRBJ2-7 and V is TRBV19; D might be TRBD1 (5 bases). CDR3 size: 12 residues. V was clipped by 6 bases and J by 6 bases, with 12 bases between them. Germline CDR1 reads LNHDA; CDR2 reads SQIVND (reference sequence). CDR3 coding DNA: TGTGCCAGTAGGCCCCAGGGCGGCGAGCAGTACTTC. Amino acids: CASRPQGGEQYF.

V gene TRBV28 combines with J gene TRBJ2-2, with 7 bases identical to TRBD2. V shed 8 bases and J 6 bases; nucleotides not matched to a gene: 12. The germline V gene encodes CDR1 MDHEN and CDR2 SYDVKM. The CDR3 totals 15 residues. The CDR3 region is CASRSGGFLSGELFF. CDR3 DNA sequence: TGTGCCAGCCGCTCCGGGGGGTTTTTGTCCGGGGAGCTGTTTTTT.

The chain joins TRBV19 to TRBJ2-2; D not certain. The CDR3 is 14 residues long. V was shortened by 6 bases and J by 0 bases, with 8 bases between the two germline ends. CDR1 and CDR2 from the germline V gene are LNHDA and SQIVND (reference sequence). The CDR3 DNA follows: TGTGCCAGTAGGGCGACACCGAACACCGGGGAGCTGTTTTTT. The encoded protein is CASRATPNTGELFF.

This chain joins TRBV19 and TRBJ2-7; perhaps TRBD2 as D (6 bases). V was trimmed by 5 bases and J by 2 bases, leaving 13 bases between them. The V gene's germline CDR1 is LNHDA and CDR2 SQIVND (reference sequence). The CDR3 length is 14 residues. CDR3 nucleotides: TGTGCCAGTAGTTTGGGGCAGCGGGCCTACGAGCAGTACTTC. It specifies CASSLGQRAYEQYF.

This sequence joins TRBV24-1 and TRBJ1-4, with a weak D call TRBD1 (6 bases). This CDR3 contains 15 residues. Trimming took 10 bases from V and 2 from J, leaving 16 bases between them. Germline-derived CDR1 and CDR2 are KGHDR and SFDVKD. This chain's CDR3 is CATLNRVSTNEKLFF. The DNA for the CDR3 is TGTGCCACTCTAAACAGGGTGTCTACTAATGAAAAACTGTTTTTT.

V is TRBV5-1 and J is TRBJ2-3; 8 bases match TRBD2. V was pared by 4 bases and J by 4 bases, with 5 bases of the junction left unmatched. This CDR3 region has 14 residues. CDR1 is SGHRS, CDR2 YFSETQ, per germline. The CDR3 nucleotides are TGCGCCAGCAGCACGATCGGGGGGGCAGATACGCAGTATTTT. Translated: CASSTIGGADTQYF.

V is TRBV12-5 and J is TRBJ2-7; 10 nucleotides agree with TRBD1. CDR1 is LGHNT, CDR2 FRNRAP, per germline. The length of the CDR3 is 13 residues. After removal of 6 bases from V and 6 bases from J, the junction contained 5 bases not matched to a gene. In nucleotides, the CDR3 is TGTGCTAGTGGAGTGGACAGGGGGATCGAGCAGTACTTC. It yields the protein CASGVDRGIEQYF.

V and J are TRBV28 and TRBJ1-5, with D perhaps matching TRBD1 (5 bases). The CDR3 has 12 amino acids. Per the germline V gene, CDR1 is MDHEN and CDR2 is SYDVKM. V was trimmed by 5 bases and J by 10 bases, leaving 12 bases between them. CDR3 nucleotides: TGTGCCAGCAGTGTTACCAGGGTACCCCAGCATTTT. Translation gives CASSVTRVPQHF.

As for this clone: This same CDR3 is encoded by further DNA sequences in the sample. The CDR3 DNA follows: TGTGCCACCAGTGATCCGGGAACAGATACGCAGTATTTT. Translated, it gives CATSDPGTDTQYF. This chain uses TRBV24-1 with TRBJ2-3; a weak D match, TRBD2 (5 bases). This CDR3 has 13 amino acids. Germline V gene data show CDR1 as KGHDR and CDR2 as SFDVKD. With 3 bases removed from V and 3 bases from J, the gap between germline ends came to 6 bases.

This clone was observed once. Other nucleotide sequences from this sample produce the same CDR3. The rearrangement joins TRBV7-9 to TRBJ1-2, with unresolved D. This CDR3 comprises 13 residues. Per germline, CDR1 SEHNR and CDR2 FQNEAQ (reference sequence). V lost 5 bases, J lost 2 bases, and 9 bases lay in between. The CDR3 spells CASSLAQNYGYTF. The CDR3 DNA reads TGTGCCAGCAGCCTTGCCCAGAACTATGGCTACACCTTC.

This chain joins TRBV19 and TRBJ2-2; 10 nucleotides align to TRBD2. Germline V CDR1 and CDR2: LNHDA, SQIVND (reference sequence). Trimming at V came to 3 bases and at J to 6 bases, leaving 7 bases not matched to a gene. This CDR3 region has 16 residues. CDR3 DNA sequence: TGTGCCAGTAGTATCCGGGGTAGCGGGAGGTCCGGGGAGCTGTTTTTT. It specifies CASSIRGSGRSGELFF.

This rearrangement joins TRBV9 to TRBJ1-1; D gene unclear. This CDR3 has 13 amino acids. V lost 2 bases and J lost 5, with 10 bases in between. CDR1 and CDR2 (germline): SGDLS, YYNGEE. Here the CDR3 DNA reads TGTGCCAGCAGCGTGAACAGCTGGACTGAAGCTTTCTTT. This encodes CASSVNSWTEAFF.

The rearrangement links TRBV11-2 to TRBJ2-1; TRBD2 aligns across 7 bases. The CDR3 extends over 17 amino acids. J lost 4 bases, V lost 2 bases, and 11 bases had no gene match. CDR1 is SGHAT, CDR2 FQNNGV, per germline. The CDR3 region is CASSLPYASGTYNEQFF. The CDR3 nucleotides are TGTGCCAGCAGCTTACCCTACGCTAGCGGAACTTACAATGAGCAGTTCTTC.

This chain connects TRBV29-1 to TRBJ2-1; 7 bases fit TRBD2. V trimming: 7 bases; J trimming: 9 bases; junction bases outside the gene matches: 15. CDR1 and CDR2 (germline): SQVTM, ANQGSEA. This CDR3 has 14 residues. The CDR3 loop is CSAEAGGPGGEQFF. CDR3 DNA sequence: TGCAGCGCCGAGGCGGGCGGTCCGGGGGGTGAGCAGTTCTTC.

The chain recombines TRBV24-1 with TRBJ2-1, with TRBD1 matching over 7 bases. Trimming cost V 7 bases and J 10 bases; bases outside gene matches: 6. Germline assignment: CDR1 KGHDR and CDR2 SFDVKD. This CDR3 has 12 amino acids. In DNA, the CDR3 is TGTGCCACCAGCCCAGACAGGGTGGAGCAGTTCTTC. Its translation is CATSPDRVEQFF.

The V and J genes are TRBV2 and TRBJ2-7; a possible D gene is TRBD1 (5 bases). V was cut by 6 bases and J by 3 bases, with 6 bases left in between. CDR3 length: 11 amino acids. Looked up from germline, CDR1 is SNHLY and CDR2 is FYNNEI. This CDR3 is CASRDSYEQYF. In DNA form, the CDR3 reads TGTGCCAGCAGAGACAGCTACGAGCAGTACTTC.

The chain joins TRBV27 to TRBJ2-5; perhaps TRBD2 as D (6 bases). The CDR3 extends over 16 amino acids. V lost 7 bases to trimming and J lost 6 bases, with 24 bases between them. Germline V lookup: CDR1 MNHEY, CDR2 SMNVEV (reference sequence). The CDR3 DNA reads as TGTGCCAGCACCTCCCGAACCGCGGGACTGCCCAAGACCCAGTACTTC. It translates to CASTSRTAGLPKTQYF.

The CDR3 reads CASSYGQATSYEQYF. The CDR3 bases are TGTGCCAGCAGCTACGGACAGGCGACTTCCTACGAGCAGTACTTC. The rearrangement links TRBV5-4 to TRBJ2-7; TRBD1 aligns across 7 bases. V shed 3 bases and J 1 base; nucleotides not matched to a gene: 7. From germline, CDR1 is SGHNT and CDR2 YYREEE (reference sequence). This CDR3 has 15 residues. The variable domain in full, completed from reference TRBV5-4 and TRBJ2-7, reads ETGVTQSPTHLIKTRGQQVTLRCSSQSGHNTVSWYQQALGQGPQFIFQYYREEENGRGNFPPRFSGLQFPNYSSELNVNALELDDSALYLCASSYGQATSYEQYFGPGTRLTVT.

This clone was detected a few times. The chain combines TRBV12-3 or TRBV12-4 with TRBJ2-6; D ambiguous. The CDR3 is 13 residues long. Deletions cut 7 bases from V and 1 base from J, with 5 bases between. CDR3 sequence: CASTLSGANVLTF. In DNA, the CDR3 is TGTGCCAGCACCCTATCTGGGGCCAACGTCCTGACTTTC.